This is a list of T cell receptor beta chains from one sample in a study of early T cells in non-severe SARS-CoV-2 infection. MiXCR, run by TCRdb on the 5' RACE reads, gives a single entry per CDR3 protein. This table has fewer than 65,000 distinct CDR3 sequences, about an eighth appearing once. Sequencing was carried out using whole blood. All receptors derive from an adult who was a healthcare worker with PCR-confirmed SARS-CoV-2 infection or an uninfected control (not recorded which). The CDR3 runs from the conserved cysteine through the conserved F or W. Fields, in order: CDR3 length, J gene, D gene, clone size, V gene, CDR3 protein, CDR3 DNA. The D gene is left open where the match is weak. Where a row states a size, it is once, few, many or the class of an expanded clone; other rows omit it.

cdr3_length: 15
j_call: TRBJ1-5
d_call: .
clone_size: many
v_call: TRBV19
cdr3_aa: CASSLGLGTYQPQHF
cdr3_nt: TGTGCCAGTAGTTTGGGGTTAGGGACTTATCAGCCCCAGCATTTT

cdr3_length: 13
j_call: TRBJ1-1
d_call: .
clone_size: many
v_call: TRBV18
cdr3_aa: CASSEGGVSEAFF
cdr3_nt: TGTGCCAGCTCAGAGGGAGGCGTTTCTGAAGCTTTCTTT

cdr3_length: 15
j_call: TRBJ1-5
d_call: TRBD1
clone_size: few
v_call: TRBV7-6
cdr3_aa: CASSLGDRGTQPQHF
cdr3_nt: TGTGCCAGCAGCTTAGGGGACAGGGGAACTCAGCCCCAGCATTTT

cdr3_length: 13
j_call: TRBJ1-2
d_call: .
clone_size: few
v_call: TRBV20-1
cdr3_aa: CSARAQGDYGYTF
cdr3_nt: TGCAGTGCTAGAGCGCAGGGAGACTATGGCTACACCTTC

cdr3_length: 14
j_call: TRBJ2-3
d_call: .
clone_size: few
v_call: TRBV12-5
cdr3_aa: CASADPSRTDTQYF
cdr3_nt: TGTGCTAGTGCCGACCCATCTCGCACAGATACGCAGTATTTT

cdr3_length: 12
j_call: TRBJ1-2
d_call: .
clone_size: few
v_call: TRBV20-1
cdr3_aa: CSASPNHYGYTF
cdr3_nt: TGCAGTGCTAGTCCGAATCACTATGGCTACACCTTC

cdr3_length: 17
j_call: TRBJ2-4
d_call: TRBD1
clone_size: few
v_call: TRBV20-1
cdr3_aa: CSARGPLQGIGKNIQYF
cdr3_nt: TGCAGTGCTAGGGGTCCCCTACAGGGGATAGGCAAAAACATTCAGTACTTC

cdr3_length: 13
j_call: TRBJ1-2
d_call: .
clone_size: .
v_call: TRBV7-6
cdr3_aa: CASSPEDNYGYTF
cdr3_nt: TGTGCCAGCAGCCCAGAGGATAACTATGGCTACACCTTC

cdr3_length: 15
j_call: TRBJ2-3
d_call: .
clone_size: .
v_call: TRBV24-1
cdr3_aa: CATSEDTKGTDTQYF
cdr3_nt: TGTGCCACCAGTGAGGATACAAAGGGCACAGATACGCAGTATTTT

cdr3_length: 15
j_call: TRBJ2-1
d_call: .
clone_size: medium-sized
v_call: TRBV7-2
cdr3_aa: CASSKHSGPPAAQFF
cdr3_nt: TGTGCCAGCAGCAAACATTCGGGACCTCCGGCGGCGCAGTTCTTC

cdr3_length: 17
j_call: TRBJ1-5
d_call: .
clone_size: .
v_call: TRBV6-2/TRBV6-3
cdr3_aa: CASSYSTGLISNQPQHF
cdr3_nt: TGTGCCAGCAGTTACTCGACGGGACTGATTAGCAATCAGCCCCAGCATTTT

cdr3_length: 16
j_call: TRBJ2-5
d_call: TRBD1
clone_size: few
v_call: TRBV6-2/TRBV6-3
cdr3_aa: CASSPGQGSGLKTQYF
cdr3_nt: TGTGCCAGCAGCCCGGGACAGGGATCGGGGTTGAAGACCCAGTACTTC

cdr3_length: 13
j_call: TRBJ1-3
d_call: .
clone_size: many
v_call: TRBV7-9
cdr3_aa: CASSLAQGNTIYF
cdr3_nt: TGTGCCAGCAGCTTAGCGCAGGGAAACACCATATATTTT

cdr3_length: 14
j_call: TRBJ2-7
d_call: TRBD1
clone_size: .
v_call: TRBV28
cdr3_aa: CASSLQGRGQEQYF
cdr3_nt: TGTGCCAGCAGTTTACAGGGCAGGGGACAGGAGCAGTACTTC

cdr3_length: 15
j_call: TRBJ2-7
d_call: TRBD2
clone_size: few
v_call: TRBV24-1
cdr3_aa: CATMGPGGGLYEQYF
cdr3_nt: TGTGCCACCATGGGTCCGGGCGGGGGGCTCTACGAGCAGTACTTC

cdr3_length: 14
j_call: TRBJ1-1
d_call: .
clone_size: .
v_call: TRBV20-1
cdr3_aa: CSARDSAGNTEAFF
cdr3_nt: TGCAGTGCTAGGGATTCGGCAGGCAACACTGAAGCTTTCTTT